A selection of T cell receptor beta chains follows, all from one sample in a study of PD-1 blockade in classical Hodgkin lymphoma. Produced via immunoSEQ multiplex PCR; TCRdb's table is partial and in-frame only. The table has 130,000 to 150,000 clones, just under 80% seen once. The sample consisted of peripheral blood mononuclear cells (PBMCs), taken before the second cycle of nivolumab. These receptors were collected from a human donor with classical Hodgkin lymphoma. The CDR3 runs from the conserved cysteine through the conserved F or W. A D gene is named only where the DNA matches it firmly. Clone size is given for some rows only: seen once, a few or many times, or a class if the clone is expanded.

j_call v_call d_call clone_size cdr3_nt cdr3_aa
TRBJ2-3 TRBV7-3 TRBD2 NA TGTGCCAGCAGCTGGGTAGGGGGCACGGGACTAGCGGGGAGAACAGATACGCAGTATTTT CASSWVGGTGLAGRTDTQYF
TRBJ1-2 TRBV10-2 TRBD1 NA TGTGCCATCACCCGAGGACAGGACGATGGCTACACCTTC CAITRGQDDGYTF
TRBJ2-7 TRBV18 NA many TGTGCCAGCTCACCAAGGAGTTCCTACGAGCAGTACTTC CASSPRSSYEQYF
TRBJ2-7 TRBV19 NA NA TGTGCCAGTAGCCAGCGCGGGGACTCCTACGAGCAGTACTTC CASSQRGDSYEQYF
TRBJ1-3 TRBV4-2 TRBD1 few TGTGCCAGCAGCCGACCCGGGACAGGGGGCCCTTACACCATATATTTT CASSRPGTGGPYTIYF
TRBJ1-1 TRBV11-2 NA NA TGTGCCAGCAGCCCTATAGAGTCTTTTGCACCCCTGGTCACTGAAGCTTTCTTT CASSPIESFAPLVTEAFF
TRBJ1-5 TRBV5-5 NA once TGTGCCAGCAGCTTGGTGCCGGCCTACAATCAGCCCCAGCATTTT CASSLVPAYNQPQHF
TRBJ1-1 TRBV19 TRBD1 few TGTGCCAGTAGTATAGGCACAGGGGACACTGAAGCTTTCTTT CASSIGTGDTEAFF
TRBJ1-2 TRBV19 NA few TGTGCCAGTACCCTGGGGGCAGACTTTAACTATGGCTACACCTTC CASTLGADFNYGYTF
TRBJ2-3 TRBV5-8 NA once TGTGCCAGCAGCTTTAGGACCCAGGGAGGCAGCACAGATACGCAGTATTTT CASSFRTQGGSTDTQYF
TRBJ2-5 TRBV18 NA NA TGTGCCAGCTCACCAGGGAGACTCCAGTACTTC CASSPGRLQYF
TRBJ2-3 TRBV11-2 TRBD1 NA TGTGCCAGCAGCTTAGGTTCAGGACAGGGGATCACAGATACGCAGTATTTT CASSLGSGQGITDTQYF
TRBJ2-5 TRBV19 NA NA TGTGCCAGTAGTATAGGACAGGGAGGGGAGACCCAGTACTTC CASSIGQGGETQYF
TRBJ1-6 TRBV5-1 NA NA TGCGCCAGCAGCTTGTGGCAGGGGTGGAATTCACCCCTCCACTTT CASSLWQGWNSPLHF
TRBJ1-6 TRBV4-1 NA NA TGCGCCAGCAGCCAAGACGCGGCAGGGGAGACCTATAATTCACCCCTCCACTTT CASSQDAAGETYNSPLHF
TRBJ1-3 TRBV30 NA NA TGTGCCAGGTTGATCCCTGGAAACACCATATATTTT CARLIPGNTIYF
TRBJ2-5 TRBV5-6 NA NA TGTGCCAGCAGCCAGGGCGGGGGCACACGGGCCCAGTACTTC CASSQGGGTRAQYF
TRBJ2-3 TRBV5-4 TRBD1 NA TGTGCCAGCAGCAAGGGACAGGGGCCCACAGATACGCAGTATTTT CASSKGQGPTDTQYF
TRBJ2-2 TRBV30 NA NA TGTGCCTGGGGCACAAGAGGGTCGAACACCGGGGAGCTGTTTTTT CAWGTRGSNTGELFF
TRBJ2-7 TRBV7-9 TRBD2 NA TGTGCCAGCAGCTTTGGACTAGCGGGGTATAGTTGGGAGCAGTACTTC CASSFGLAGYSWEQYF
TRBJ2-3 TRBV9 NA few TGTGCCAGCAGCCCCCGGGGGAGCTACACAGATACGCAGTATTTT CASSPRGSYTDTQYF
TRBJ2-1 TRBV18 NA NA TGTGCCAGCTACCGGACTACCGATAATGAGCAGTTCTTC CASYRTTDNEQFF
TRBJ2-1 TRBV10-3 TRBD1 NA TGTGCCAGCAGCGTGACAGGGCATTCCTACAATGAGCAGTTCTTC CASSVTGHSYNEQFF
TRBJ2-7 TRBV7-2 TRBD2 NA TGTGCCAGCAGCTTAGCGGAGGCTAGCGGCTCCTACGAGCAGTACTTC CASSLAEASGSYEQYF
TRBJ2-6 TRBV9 NA NA TGTGCCAGCAGCGTAGACGGTAGCTCTGGGGCCAACGTCCTGACTTTC CASSVDGSSGANVLTF
TRBJ2-3 TRBV7-2 TRBD1 NA TGTGCCAGCAGCCTAAGAGGGGGCGCTAGCACAGATACGCAGTATTTT CASSLRGGASTDTQYF
TRBJ2-7 TRBV28 TRBD2 NA TGTGCCAGCAGTTTATACCGGGTGGTTAGGGGACTAGGGGGATATGAGCAGTACTTC CASSLYRVVRGLGGYEQYF
TRBJ1-2 TRBV6-6 TRBD1 NA TGTGCCAGCAGTGCCCCGGGACAGGGCAACTATGGCTACACCTTC CASSAPGQGNYGYTF
TRBJ2-1 TRBV27 NA NA TGTGCCAGCACCCTCACTAGCCGCAATGAGCAGTTCTTC CASTLTSRNEQFF
TRBJ1-1 TRBV28 NA NA TGTGCCAGCAGTTTGGAAGGGAGTGTATACACTGAAGCTTTCTTT CASSLEGSVYTEAFF
TRBJ1-4 TRBV19 NA NA TGTGCCAGTGGGGACGGTAATAATGAAAAACTGTTTTTT CASGDGNNEKLFF
TRBJ1-2 TRBV29-1 TRBD1 NA TGCAGCACCCAGACAGGGACGGATGGCTACACCTTC CSTQTGTDGYTF
TRBJ1-2 TRBV5-6 NA once TGTGCCAGCAGCCCGGACCTCCAGCACCTCTATGGCTACACCTTC CASSPDLQHLYGYTF
TRBJ2-5 TRBV12-5 TRBD1 NA TGTGCTAGTGGTTTGGTACTCAGCAGGGGGCTCCAAGAGACCCAGTACTTC CASGLVLSRGLQETQYF
TRBJ1-2 TRBV5-4 TRBD1 NA TGTGCCAGCAGCTTGAAGAGACAGGGGAGCTATGGCTACACCTTC CASSLKRQGSYGYTF
TRBJ2-1 TRBV13 TRBD1 NA TGTGCCAGCAGCTTAGGACAGGGGGGCAATGAGCAGTTCTTC CASSLGQGGNEQFF
TRBJ1-6 TRBV4-1 NA NA TGCGCCAGCAGCCGAGGCCAGGACTCCTATAATTCACCCCTCCACTTT CASSRGQDSYNSPLHF
TRBJ2-7 TRBV5-5 TRBD1 NA TGCGCCAGCAGCCCTGGCTCTGTAGGACAGGGAAAAAACTACGAGCAGTACTTC CASSPGSVGQGKNYEQYF
TRBJ2-7 TRBV27 NA NA TGTGCCAGCAGTTTTAGGGAATTCGGCTACGAGCAGTACTTC CASSFREFGYEQYF
TRBJ2-7 TRBV19 NA NA TGTGCCAGTAGTACGGGGAGAGGCTCCTACGAGCAGTACTTC CASSTGRGSYEQYF
TRBJ2-3 TRBV12-5 NA NA TGTGCTAGTGGCCGTGACTGGGGGACAGATACGCAGTATTTT CASGRDWGTDTQYF
TRBJ2-1 TRBV6-6 TRBD2 NA TGTGCCATAACTGAGTGGGGGGGGTTCAATGAGCAGTTCTTC CAITEWGGFNEQFF
TRBJ1-3 TRBV4-1 NA once TGCGCCAGCAGCCGGGAGGTGGGCTCCCCAAACTCTGGAAACACCATATATTTT CASSREVGSPNSGNTIYF
TRBJ2-7 TRBV6-6 TRBD2 NA TGTGCCAGCAGTTTGTTTAGCGGGAGGGCCTACGAGCAGTACTTC CASSLFSGRAYEQYF
TRBJ2-4 TRBV19 NA once TGTGCCAGTAGTCCTTGGGCAGGTGAAAACATTCAGTACTTC CASSPWAGENIQYF
TRBJ2-7 TRBV5-1 TRBD1 few TGCGCCAGCAGACCGGACAGGGCGAACTCCTACGAGCAGTACTTC CASRPDRANSYEQYF
TRBJ1-3 TRBV6-6 TRBD1 NA TGTGCCAGCAGAACCCCACAGGGGGCGCTTGGAAACACCATATATTTT CASRTPQGALGNTIYF
TRBJ1-1 TRBV10-3 NA NA TGTGCCATCAGGAGGTCGAGGGAGCCGAACACTGAAGCTTTCTTT CAIRRSREPNTEAFF